This section outlines one T cell receptor beta chain sequence together with its context. Its cognate antigen is unknown. This specimen comes from a study of T cell clones after liver transplantation. Study results and limitations: Migration into the graft, not deletion, may explain lost graft donor-reactive T cells. Compared with third party-reactive sequences, donor-reactive ones declined more, independent of withdrawal success.

Produced via immunoSEQ multiplex PCR; TCRdb's table is partial and in-frame only. The top ten hold roughly 25% of the sample, which has roughly 20,000 clones, 93% seen once. The CDR3 extends over 10 amino acids. V lost 11 bases and J 5 bases, leaving 8 bases between the germline ends. The germline V gene has CDR1 SEHNR and CDR2 FQNEAQ (reference sequence). This sequence originates from a human patient who received a liver transplant. Some T cells may have come from the graft donor. The input for sequencing was CD8+ T cells from blood, taken less than 27 months after liver transplant. The rearrangement uses TRBV7-9 and TRBJ2-3; unclear D gene. The CDR3 region is CAGKRDTQYF. The CDR3 region has the DNA TGTGCCGGGAAAAGAGATACGCAGTATTTT.